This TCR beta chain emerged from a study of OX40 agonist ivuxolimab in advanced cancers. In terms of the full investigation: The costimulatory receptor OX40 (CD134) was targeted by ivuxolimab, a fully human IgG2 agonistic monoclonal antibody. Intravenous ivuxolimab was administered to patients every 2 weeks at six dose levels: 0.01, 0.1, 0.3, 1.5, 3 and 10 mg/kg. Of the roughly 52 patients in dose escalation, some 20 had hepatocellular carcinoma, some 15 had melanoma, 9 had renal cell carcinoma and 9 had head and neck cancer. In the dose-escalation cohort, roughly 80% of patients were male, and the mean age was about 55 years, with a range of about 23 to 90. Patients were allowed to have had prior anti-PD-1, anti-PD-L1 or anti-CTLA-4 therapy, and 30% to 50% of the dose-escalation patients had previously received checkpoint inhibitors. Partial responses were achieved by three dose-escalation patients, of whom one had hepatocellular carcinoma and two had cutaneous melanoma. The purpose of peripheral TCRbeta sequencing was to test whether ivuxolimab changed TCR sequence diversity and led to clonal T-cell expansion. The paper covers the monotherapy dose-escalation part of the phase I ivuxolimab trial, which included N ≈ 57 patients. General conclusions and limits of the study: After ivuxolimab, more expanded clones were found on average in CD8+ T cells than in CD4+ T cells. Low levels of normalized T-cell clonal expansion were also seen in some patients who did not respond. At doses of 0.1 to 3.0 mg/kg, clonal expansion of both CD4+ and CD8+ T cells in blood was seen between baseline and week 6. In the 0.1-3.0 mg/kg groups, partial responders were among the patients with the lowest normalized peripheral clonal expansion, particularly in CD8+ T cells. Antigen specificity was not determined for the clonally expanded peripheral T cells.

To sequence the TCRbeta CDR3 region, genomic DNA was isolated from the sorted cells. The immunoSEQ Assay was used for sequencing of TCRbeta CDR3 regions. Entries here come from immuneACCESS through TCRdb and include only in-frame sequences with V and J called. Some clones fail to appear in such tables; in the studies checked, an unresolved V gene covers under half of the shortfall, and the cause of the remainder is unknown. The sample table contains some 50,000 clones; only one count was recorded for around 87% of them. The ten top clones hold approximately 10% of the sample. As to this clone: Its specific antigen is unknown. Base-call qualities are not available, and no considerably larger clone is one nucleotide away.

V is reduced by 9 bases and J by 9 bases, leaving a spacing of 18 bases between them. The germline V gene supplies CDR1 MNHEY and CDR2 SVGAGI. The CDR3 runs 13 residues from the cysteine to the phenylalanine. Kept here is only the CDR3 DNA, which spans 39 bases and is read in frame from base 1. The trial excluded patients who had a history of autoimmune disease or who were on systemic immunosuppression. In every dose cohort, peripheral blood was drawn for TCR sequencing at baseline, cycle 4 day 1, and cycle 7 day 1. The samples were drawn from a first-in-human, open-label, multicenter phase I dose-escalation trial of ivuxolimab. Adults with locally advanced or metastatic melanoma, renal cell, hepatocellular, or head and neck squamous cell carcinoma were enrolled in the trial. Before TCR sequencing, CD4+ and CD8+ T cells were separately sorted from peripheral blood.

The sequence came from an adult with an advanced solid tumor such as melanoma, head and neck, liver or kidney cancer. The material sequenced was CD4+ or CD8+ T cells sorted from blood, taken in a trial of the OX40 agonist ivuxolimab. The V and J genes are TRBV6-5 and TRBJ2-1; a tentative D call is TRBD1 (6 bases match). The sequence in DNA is TGTGCCAGTGGGAAAGGGGGAACAACTGAGCAGTTCTTC. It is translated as CASGKGGTTEQFF.